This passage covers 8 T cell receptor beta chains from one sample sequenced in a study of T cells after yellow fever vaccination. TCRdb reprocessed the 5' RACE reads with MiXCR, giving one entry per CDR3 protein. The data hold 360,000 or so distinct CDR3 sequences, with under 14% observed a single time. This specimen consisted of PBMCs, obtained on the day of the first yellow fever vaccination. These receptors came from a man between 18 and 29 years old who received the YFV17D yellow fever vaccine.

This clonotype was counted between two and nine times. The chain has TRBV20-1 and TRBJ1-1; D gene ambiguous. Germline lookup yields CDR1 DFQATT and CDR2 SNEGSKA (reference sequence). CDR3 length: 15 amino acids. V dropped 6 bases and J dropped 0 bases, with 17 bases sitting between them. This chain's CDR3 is CSARRPGSMNTEAFF. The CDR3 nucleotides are TGCAGTGCGAGACGTCCGGGGAGCATGAACACTGAAGCTTTCTTT.

CDR3 sequence (DNA): TGTGCCAGCAGCTTAGAAGGGGGCGCAGATACGCAGTATTTT. Translating gives CASSLEGGADTQYF. The chain is built from TRBV7-8 and TRBJ2-3; 7 bases map to TRBD1. Germline values: CDR1 SGHVS, CDR2 FQNEAQ. The V segment lost 1 base and the J segment 4 bases; nucleotides outside the gene matches: 2. This CDR3 is built from 14 residues.

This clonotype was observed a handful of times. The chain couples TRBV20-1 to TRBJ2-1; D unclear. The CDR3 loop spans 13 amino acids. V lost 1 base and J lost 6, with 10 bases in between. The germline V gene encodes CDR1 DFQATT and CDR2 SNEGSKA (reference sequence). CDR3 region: CSARVLVFNEQFF. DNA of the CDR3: TGCAGTGCTAGAGTCTTGGTTTTCAATGAGCAGTTCTTC.

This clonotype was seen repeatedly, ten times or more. The chain's CDR3 is CASSLVADLTDTQYF. Written as DNA, the CDR3 is TGCGCCAGCAGCTTGGTGGCGGACCTCACAGATACGCAGTATTTT. The rearrangement links TRBV5-1 to TRBJ2-3; D not certain. Germline values: CDR1 SGHRS, CDR2 YFSETQ. The CDR3 sequence is 15 residues long. Trimming shortened V by 0 bases and J by 2 bases, and 10 bases separated the two germline ends. The variable domain in full, completed from reference TRBV5-1 and TRBJ2-3, reads KAGVTQTPRYLIKTRGQQVTLSCSPISGHRSVSWYQQTPGQGLQFLFEYFSETQRNKGNFPGRFSGRQFSNSRSEMNVSTLELGDSALYLCASSLVADLTDTQYFGPGTRLTVL.

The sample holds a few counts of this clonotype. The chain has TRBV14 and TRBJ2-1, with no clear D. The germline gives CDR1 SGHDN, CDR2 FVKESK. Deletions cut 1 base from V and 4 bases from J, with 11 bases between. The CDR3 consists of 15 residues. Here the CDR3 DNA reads TGTGCCAGCAGCCAAGGCGTCGCGGTTTACAATGAGCAGTTCTTC. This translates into CASSQGVAVYNEQFF. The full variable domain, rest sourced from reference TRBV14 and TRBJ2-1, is EAGVTQFPSHSVIEKGQTVTLRCDPISGHDNLYWYRRVMGKEIKFLLHFVKESKQDESGMPNNRFLAERTGGTYSTLKVQPAELEDSGVYFCASSQGVAVYNEQFFGPGTRLTVL.

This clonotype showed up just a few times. This CDR3 reads CASSSIGTGGMNTEAFF. CDR3 DNA: TGTGCCAGCAGTTCCATAGGGACAGGGGGCATGAACACTGAAGCTTTCTTT. The chain recombines TRBV27 with TRBJ1-1; 12 bases align to TRBD1. The CDR3 is 17 residues long. The ends lost 4 bases at V and 0 bases at J; junction bases unmatched: 6. The V gene's germline CDR1 is MNHEY and CDR2 SMNVEV (reference sequence).

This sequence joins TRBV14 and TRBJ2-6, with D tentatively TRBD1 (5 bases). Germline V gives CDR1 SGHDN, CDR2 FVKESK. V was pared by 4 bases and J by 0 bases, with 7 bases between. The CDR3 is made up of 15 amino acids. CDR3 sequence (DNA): TGTGCCAGCAGCCGCAGGGCCTCTGGGGCCAACGTCCTGACTTTC. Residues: CASSRRASGANVLTF.

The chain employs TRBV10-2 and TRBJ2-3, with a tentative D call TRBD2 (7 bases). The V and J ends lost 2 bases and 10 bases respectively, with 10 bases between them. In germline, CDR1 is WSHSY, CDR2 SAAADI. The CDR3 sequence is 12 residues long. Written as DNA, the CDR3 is TGCGCCAGCAGTGAGAGGCGGGGGCCGCAGTATTTT. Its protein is CASSERRGPQYF.